The rows below give T cell receptor beta chains drawn from one sample of a study of T cell repertoires in cytomegalovirus infection. MiXCR, applied by TCRdb to the reads, yields one record per CDR3 protein. The sample lists roughly 920,000 distinct CDR3 sequences, roughly a third seen once, with 13% in the top ten. Antigen specificity for these receptors is unknown. The material sequenced was cultured CD8+ T cells from PBMCs, taken from culture after CMV antigen stimulation. These receptors originate from a human donor in good health (CMV status not recorded). Some clones in this sample may be carry-over from other donors' samples. The CDR3 runs from the conserved cysteine through the conserved F or W. D genes are given only for firm matches. Clone size is not always given. Where it is, it says once, few, many or a class for expanded clones.

-,-,TRBJ1-1,TRBV12-5,TGTGCTAGTGGTTTGGTACTGGCAGGCAGGTTCGGCACTGAAGCTTTCTTT,CASGLVLAGRFGTEAFF
TRBD2,-,TRBJ2-3,TRBV7-6,TGTGCCAGCAGTCCTAGCGGGGGGGTAATTGATACGCAGTATTTT,CASSPSGGVIDTQYF
-,few,TRBJ2-2,TRBV12-3/TRBV12-4,TGTGCCAGCAGTTTTGCAGCGCAAGCCACCGGGGAGCTGTTTTTT,CASSFAAQATGELFF
TRBD1,-,TRBJ1-1,TRBV27,TGTGCCAGCAGTTTAGGGACAGGGGGCTTCACTGAAGCTTTCTTT,CASSLGTGGFTEAFF
-,-,TRBJ1-6,TRBV6-2/TRBV6-3,TGTGCCAGCGGATTTGTTCCGACAAACCCTTGGTCACCCCTCCACTTT,CASGFVPTNPWSPLHF
-,-,TRBJ2-3,TRBV5-6,TGTGCCAGCAGCTTTTCACAGGTTTATCCATATACGCAGTATTTT,CASSFSQVYPYTQYF
TRBD1,-,TRBJ1-6,TRBV6-5,TGTGCCAGCAGTTACTCGGTGGACAGGGGGTACACCTATAATTCACCCCTCCACTTT,CASSYSVDRGYTYNSPLHF
TRBD2,-,TRBJ2-1,TRBV6-1,TGTGCCAGCAGTGCAGCGGGGCCGTACAATGAGCAGTTCTTC,CASSAAGPYNEQFF
-,few,TRBJ2-1,TRBV27,TGTGCCAGCAGTTCTAGCGCACTGAGCTCCTACAATGAGCAGTTCTTC,CASSSSALSSYNEQFF
TRBD1,few,TRBJ1-1,TRBV6-2/TRBV6-3,TGTGCCAGCAGTCACCGGGACAGGGAACCCCCTGAAGCTTTCTTT,CASSHRDREPPEAFF
-,few,TRBJ2-3,TRBV25-1,TGTGCCAGCAGTGTTGGGAGTTCTAGCACAGATACGCAGTATTTT,CASSVGSSSTDTQYF
-,-,TRBJ2-1,TRBV29-1,TGCAGCGTTGAGGAGGTTTTGGGGTACAATGAGCAGTTCTTC,CSVEEVLGYNEQFF
-,-,TRBJ1-1,TRBV25-1,TGTGCCAGCAGTGCTGACACCCTCTCAACGGAAGCTTTCTTT,CASSADTLSTEAFF
-,once,TRBJ1-5,TRBV27,TGTGCCAGCACCGCAGTCTGGGGGGATTTAAATCAGCCCCAGCATTTT,CASTAVWGDLNQPQHF
TRBD1,-,TRBJ2-3,TRBV7-6,TGTGCCAGCAGCTTCAGGGGGAACACAGATACGCAGTATTTT,CASSFRGNTDTQYF
-,-,TRBJ2-1,TRBV19,TGTGCCAGTAGTATAGTTGCGGCCAGGGACAATGAGCAGTTCTTC,CASSIVAARDNEQFF
-,few,TRBJ1-2,TRBV7-9,TGTGCCAGCAGCCCACCGGGCTTAGGGCAACTTGACTATGGCTACACCTTC,CASSPPGLGQLDYGYTF
-,few,TRBJ2-1,TRBV7-8,TGTGCCGGAAGGACGGCTTCCTACAATGAGCAGTTCTTC,CAGRTASYNEQFF
TRBD1,-,TRBJ2-7,TRBV28,TGTGCCAGCAGTTCACCGGGACAGCGAAGCTCCTACGAGCAGTACTTC,CASSSPGQRSSYEQYF
-,-,TRBJ1-1,TRBV6-1,TGTGCCAGCAGTGAATGGGAGGGGATGAACACTGAAGCTTTCTTT,CASSEWEGMNTEAFF
-,-,TRBJ2-7,TRBV12-3/TRBV12-4,TGTGCCAGCAGCACGAACCCGGCGAGCTCCTACGAGCAGTACTTC,CASSTNPASSYEQYF
-,few,TRBJ1-4,TRBV27,TGTGCCAGCAGTCTACAGAGCTTGGGAGAAAAACTGTTTTTT,CASSLQSLGEKLFF
-,few,TRBJ1-6,TRBV27,TGTGCCAGCAGTTTAGTAGCAGGGAGGAATTCACCCCTCCACTTT,CASSLVAGRNSPLHF
-,few,TRBJ2-1,TRBV29-1,TGCAGCGTCGATAGTATAGAGCAGTTCTTC,CSVDSIEQFF
-,once,TRBJ2-2,TRBV29-1,TGCAGCGTCGAAAATAGCGGCGTGAACACCGGGGAGCTGTTTTTT,CSVENSGVNTGELFF
-,-,TRBJ2-2,TRBV12-3/TRBV12-4,TGTGCCAGCAGTACTACAGGGTTCGCCGGGGAGCTGTTTTTT,CASSTTGFAGELFF
-,few,TRBJ1-6,TRBV9,TGTGCCAGCAGCGTAGCTGGCGGGACTAGCTCCTATAATTCACCCCTCCACTTT,CASSVAGGTSSYNSPLHF
TRBD1,-,TRBJ2-1,TRBV6-2/TRBV6-3,TGTGCCAGCAGTTACTCGGACAGGGAGAGACTTAATGAGCAGTTCTTC,CASSYSDRERLNEQFF
-,few,TRBJ2-7,TRBV10-2,TGCGCCAGCAGTGAGTTCATAGGGTCCTACGAGCAGTACTTC,CASSEFIGSYEQYF
-,-,TRBJ1-5,TRBV12-3/TRBV12-4,TGTGCCAGCAGTTTAAGACTGGAACACCGAACCTATAGCAATCAGCCCCAGCATTTT,CASSLRLEHRTYSNQPQHF
TRBD1,-,TRBJ1-2,TRBV7-6,TGTGCCAGCAGCAGCTCGGACAGGGGCCTCTATGGCTACACCTTC,CASSSSDRGLYGYTF
-,-,TRBJ2-1,TRBV7-6,TGTGCCAGCAGCTCATACGATGAGCAGTTCTTC,CASSSYDEQFF
TRBD1,-,TRBJ2-1,TRBV6-5,TGTGCCAGCAGGGAGGGACAGGGGGCACGCAATGAGCAGTTCTTC,CASREGQGARNEQFF
-,many,TRBJ1-1,TRBV7-9,TGTGCCAGCAGCTTACCAGGGGTGAGCACTGAAGCTTTCTTT,CASSLPGVSTEAFF
TRBD2,few,TRBJ2-3,TRBV11-2,TGTGCCAGCAGCTTTAAAGTCCCCGGGAAGCGGGAGGGAGATACGCAGTATTTT,CASSFKVPGKREGDTQYF
-,many,TRBJ2-1,TRBV7-8,TGTGCCAGCAGCTTAGCTCGCCAAGAATCCAATGAGCAGTTCTTC,CASSLARQESNEQFF
TRBD2,many,TRBJ2-2,TRBV6-5,TGTGCCAGCAGTTATTATGGCGGGGGGTATCTTTCGCTGTTTTTT,CASSYYGGGYLSLFF
TRBD1,few,TRBJ2-1,TRBV6-5,TGTGCCAGCAGTTGGAGCCAGGGGGCAACCGAGCAGTTCTTC,CASSWSQGATEQFF
TRBD2,few,TRBJ2-3,TRBV19,TGTGCCAGTGGACTAGCGGGGGGGACAGATACGCAGTATTTT,CASGLAGGTDTQYF
TRBD1,-,TRBJ2-3,TRBV15,TGTGCCACCAGCAGAGAGAGGGGACAGGCGCAGTATTTT,CATSRERGQAQYF
TRBD1,few,TRBJ2-3,TRBV5-6,TGTGCCAGCAGTCGCGGGGACAGGTGGGCAGATACGCAGTATTTT,CASSRGDRWADTQYF
-,many,TRBJ2-2,TRBV7-9,TGTGCCAGCAGCATCCCGACGGACACCGGGGAGCTGTTTTTT,CASSIPTDTGELFF